Shown below are 3 T cell receptor beta chains from a single sample sequenced in a study of T-cell memory formation after mild COVID-19. In TCRdb, the 5' RACE reads were re-called with MiXCR into one record per CDR3 protein. Counted here are hundreds of thousands of distinct CDR3 sequences, about a sixth occurring once; the ten biggest clones make up more than 10%. The sequenced material came from PBMCs or a T cell subset sorted from them (not recorded which). The source is an adult woman who had mild COVID-19 (a few samples of this study predate the infection). Cell type and time point are not known.

This clonotype was detected a few times. The chain recombines TRBV6-6 with TRBJ1-2; possible D gene TRBD1, 6 bases. The V gene lost 0 bases and the J gene lost 8 bases, with 13 bases spanning the gap. Germline V lookup: CDR1 MNHNY, CDR2 SVGAGI (reference sequence). The CDR3 contains 14 residues. The chain's CDR3 is CASSYSTGPGGYTF. Written as DNA, the CDR3 is TGTGCCAGCAGTTACTCGACAGGACCGGGCGGCTACACCTTC.

The J gene is TRBJ1-2, the V gene TRBV27; 7 positions match TRBD1. The germline V gene has CDR1 MNHEY and CDR2 SMNVEV (reference sequence). J was trimmed by 4 bases and V by 4 bases; bases with no gene match: 6. This CDR3 spans 14 amino acids. CDR3 residues: CASSSIQGLYGYTF. The CDR3 region has the DNA TGTGCCAGCAGTTCCATACAGGGGCTCTATGGCTACACCTTC.

This clonotype was seen a few times. This chain connects TRBV27 to TRBJ2-1; weak D call: TRBD2 (6 bases). The V end was cut by 5 bases, the J end by 6 bases, with 14 bases between. The CDR3 loop spans 14 amino acids. CDR1 and CDR2 (germline): MNHEY, SMNVEV (reference sequence). This CDR3 reads CASSPTGGFNEQFF. The CDR3 DNA is TGTGCCAGCAGTCCAACAGGAGGGTTCAATGAGCAGTTCTTC.